These T cell receptor beta chains were read from a single sample in a study of cytomegalovirus exposure and HLA in healthy donors. The data were produced by immunoSEQ multiplex PCR, yet TCRdb's version contains in-frame clones alone and is incomplete. This table holds fewer than 110,000 clones, roughly 80% found once. Sequenced: PBMCs. These receptor sequences come from a man aged 25 to 40 in good health and CMV-seropositive. The CDR3 runs from the conserved cysteine through the conserved F or W. A D gene is named only where the DNA matches it firmly. Clone size is given for some rows only: seen once, a few or many times, or a class if the clone is expanded.

size: NA
J: TRBJ1-2
V: TRBV25-1
length: 14
D: TRBD1
CDR3: CASREGTGVNGYTF
DNA: TGTGCCAGCAGGGAGGGGACAGGGGTTAATGGCTACACCTTC

size: NA
J: TRBJ2-6
V: TRBV7-9
length: 17
D: NA
CDR3: CASSPTLGGSGANGLTF
DNA: TGTGCCAGCAGCCCCACCCTCGGGGGATCTGGGGCCAACGGCCTGACTTTC

size: NA
J: TRBJ2-1
V: TRBV7-2
length: 12
D: NA
CDR3: CASSLSYNEQFF
DNA: TGTGCCAGCAGCTTATCTTACAATGAGCAGTTCTTC

size: once
J: TRBJ2-5
V: TRBV2
length: 13
D: NA
CDR3: CASRGQYQETQYF
DNA: TGTGCCAGCAGAGGACAGTACCAAGAGACCCAGTACTTC

size: NA
J: TRBJ1-6
V: TRBV7-9
length: 15
D: NA
CDR3: CASSPRGQHNSPLHF
DNA: TGTGCCAGCAGCCCTAGAGGACAGCATAATTCACCCCTCCACTTT

size: few
J: TRBJ2-7
V: TRBV11-2
length: 15
D: NA
CDR3: CASSLDLVGDYEQYF
DNA: TGTGCCAGCAGCTTAGATCTGGTAGGGGACTACGAGCAGTACTTC

size: NA
J: TRBJ2-7
V: TRBV29-1
length: 11
D: NA
CDR3: CSVEDSYEQYF
DNA: TGCAGCGTTGAAGATTCATACGAGCAGTACTTC

size: NA
J: TRBJ1-3
V: TRBV10-3
length: 13
D: NA
CDR3: CAISTPGGNTIYF
DNA: TGTGCCATCAGTACCCCCGGGGGAAACACCATATATTTT

size: NA
J: TRBJ2-3
V: TRBV4-1
length: 16
D: NA
CDR3: CASRLTPAGASDTQYF
DNA: TGCGCCAGCCGACTGACCCCGGCGGGGGCTTCCGATACGCAGTATTTT

size: NA
J: TRBJ2-5
V: TRBV18
length: 13
D: NA
CDR3: CASSPFEQETQYF
DNA: TGTGCCAGCTCACCATTTGAGCAAGAGACCCAGTACTTC

size: NA
J: TRBJ1-1
V: TRBV6-6
length: 11
D: NA
CDR3: CASSPSLERFF
DNA: TGTGCCAGCAGTCCCAGTCTGGAGCGTTTCTTT

size: once
J: TRBJ1-2
V: TRBV5-4
length: 13
D: TRBD1
CDR3: CASSLGDSYGYTF
DNA: TGTGCCAGCAGCTTGGGGGACAGCTATGGCTACACCTTC

size: NA
J: TRBJ2-2
V: TRBV5-4
length: 18
D: TRBD2
CDR3: CASSPGLAGGANTGELFF
DNA: TGTGCCAGCAGCCCGGGACTAGCGGGGGGCGCGAACACCGGGGAGCTGTTTTTT

size: NA
J: TRBJ1-3
V: TRBV18
length: 13
D: NA
CDR3: CASSTATGNTIYF
DNA: TGTGCCAGTTCGACAGCGACTGGAAACACCATATATTTT

size: NA
J: TRBJ2-2
V: TRBV12-5
length: 16
D: NA
CDR3: CASAITRGERPGELFF
DNA: TGTGCTAGTGCAATCACCAGGGGAGAGAGGCCCGGGGAGCTGTTTTTT

size: once
J: TRBJ1-2
V: TRBV7-9
length: 16
D: NA
CDR3: CSSSLSPAPTAGGYTF
DNA: TGTTCCAGCAGCTTATCGCCAGCCCCGACAGCTGGTGGCTACACCTTC

size: NA
J: TRBJ1-5
V: TRBV6-5
length: 15
D: NA
CDR3: CASSGESGDHQPQHF
DNA: TGTGCCAGCAGTGGGGAGTCAGGGGACCATCAGCCCCAGCATTTT

size: NA
J: TRBJ2-3
V: TRBV27
length: 13
D: NA
CDR3: CASSRTPDDTQYF
DNA: TGTGCCAGCAGTCGGACACCGGACGATACGCAGTATTTT

size: NA
J: TRBJ2-4
V: TRBV5-4
length: 14
D: TRBD1
CDR3: CASSLQGARDSQYF
DNA: TGTGCCAGCAGCTTACAGGGGGCCAGGGACAGTCAGTACTTC

size: NA
J: TRBJ1-2
V: TRBV4-2
length: 15
D: TRBD1
CDR3: CASSLPPGQGDGYTF
DNA: TGTGCCAGCAGCCTTCCTCCGGGACAGGGGGATGGCTACACCTTC

size: NA
J: TRBJ2-3
V: TRBV5-4
length: 14
D: NA
CDR3: CASSFDRNTDTQYF
DNA: TGTGCCAGCAGCTTCGACAGGAACACAGATACGCAGTATTTT

size: NA
J: TRBJ2-5
V: TRBV6-1
length: 11
D: NA
CDR3: CAIGWGLEQYF
DNA: TGTGCCATTGGGTGGGGACTGGAGCAGTACTTC

size: NA
J: TRBJ1-3
V: TRBV5-4
length: 17
D: NA
CDR3: CASSLRRSDSTGNTIYF
DNA: TGTGCCAGCAGCTTGAGGCGCAGCGATAGTACTGGAAACACCATATATTTT

size: NA
J: TRBJ2-7
V: TRBV10-3
length: 12
D: TRBD1
CDR3: CAFQGAGGEQYF
DNA: TGTGCGTTCCAGGGGGCGGGTGGCGAGCAGTACTTC

size: NA
J: TRBJ1-2
V: TRBV4-1
length: 15
D: TRBD1
CDR3: CASSAPGQAPYGYTF
DNA: TGCGCCAGCAGCGCTCCGGGACAGGCGCCGTATGGCTACACCTTC

size: few
J: TRBJ1-6
V: TRBV4-1
length: 16
D: TRBD1
CDR3: CASSRPGQGPNSPLHF
DNA: TGCGCCAGCAGCCGACCGGGACAGGGGCCTAATTCACCCCTCCACTTT

size: few
J: TRBJ1-6
V: TRBV7-6
length: 16
D: NA
CDR3: CASSPYRSSYNSPLHF
DNA: TGTGCCAGCAGCCCTTACAGGAGCTCCTATAATTCACCCCTCCACTTT

size: NA
J: TRBJ1-2
V: TRBV18
length: 14
D: NA
CDR3: CASSGGSANYGYTF
DNA: TGTGCCAGCTCTGGGGGCTCGGCTAACTATGGCTACACCTTC

size: NA
J: TRBJ2-1
V: TRBV7-8
length: 12
D: NA
CDR3: CASSASYNEQFF
DNA: TGTGCCAGCAGCGCCAGTTACAATGAGCAGTTCTTC

size: NA
J: TRBJ2-5
V: TRBV5-4
length: 15
D: NA
CDR3: CASSLVVGAEETQYF
DNA: TGTGCCAGCAGCTTGGTTGTCGGAGCCGAAGAGACCCAGTACTTC

size: NA
J: TRBJ1-5
V: TRBV10-3
length: 14
D: NA
CDR3: CAIPGGESNQPQHF
DNA: TGTGCCATCCCCGGGGGGGAGAGCAATCAGCCCCAGCATTTT

size: NA
J: TRBJ1-1
V: TRBV10-1
length: 14
D: TRBD1
CDR3: CASSGQGMNTEAFF
DNA: TGCGCCAGCAGTGGACAGGGGATGAACACTGAAGCTTTCTTT

size: NA
J: TRBJ1-5
V: TRBV30
length: 15
D: TRBD1
CDR3: CAWSAGTGGRQPQHF
DNA: TGTGCCTGGAGTGCCGGGACAGGGGGCCGTCAGCCCCAGCATTTT

size: NA
J: TRBJ2-7
V: TRBV19
length: 14
D: TRBD1
CDR3: CASSKDRVSYEQYF
DNA: TGTGCCAGTAGTAAGGACAGGGTCTCCTACGAGCAGTACTTC

size: NA
J: TRBJ2-2
V: TRBV5-4
length: 12
D: NA
CDR3: CAERVPTGELFF
DNA: TGTGCCGAGAGGGTTCCCACCGGGGAGCTGTTTTTT